Included here is one T cell receptor beta chain sequence, with context. The sample belongs to a study of response to subunit inactivated influenza vaccine. Via MiXCR, TCRdb re-called the RT-PCR reads, giving one row per CDR3 protein. Among roughly 760,000 distinct CDR3 sequences listed, approximately 22% were seen once. CDR3 length equals 14 residues. V dropped 5 bases and J dropped 4 bases, with 15 bases sitting between them. CDR1 and CDR2 from the germline V gene are SEHNR and FQNEAQ (reference sequence). The TCR sequence derives from a man between 50 and 59 years old who received an inactivated influenza vaccine. The J gene is TRBJ2-7, the V gene TRBV7-9; no firm D call. This sample comprised PBMCs from blood, obtained roughly 5 days after vaccination. The CDR3 here is CASSLGLIGYEQYF. The CDR3 bases are TGTGCCAGCAGCCTCGGGCTTATAGGGTACGAGCAGTACTTC.